The 19 T cell receptor beta chains reported below all come from one sample, sequenced in a study of blood T cell repertoires in COVID-19. Generated by immunoSEQ multiplex PCR, the TCRdb table keeps only in-frame clones and is missing some. This table holds around 59,000 clones, approximately 80% found once. Specimen: peripheral blood. These TCRs come from a man at least 80 years old with acute or convalescent COVID-19.

This chain joins TRBV12-3 or TRBV12-4 and TRBJ1-6; unclear D gene. Trimming took 1 base from V and 9 from J, leaving 7 bases between them. The CDR3 is 13 residues long. The CDR3 protein is CASSLEAGSPLHF. CDR3 nucleotide sequence: TGTGCCAGCAGTTTAGAGGCAGGTTCACCCCTCCACTTT.

A single count supports this clone. The germline gene is not matched at one end of the junction; a read error may be the cause. The chain combines TRBV5-1 with TRBJ2-5; D is ambiguous. This CDR3 contains 14 residues. Looked up from germline, CDR1 is SGHRS and CDR2 is YFSETQ. The CDR3, as DNA: TGCGCCAGCACTTGGATGGGCTTCCAAGAAACCCAGTACTTC. This gives the protein CASTWMGFQETQYF.

The genes are TRBV3-1 (or the pseudogene TRBV3-2) and TRBJ2-1; the match to TRBD1 covers 7 bases. Looked up from germline, CDR1 is LGHDT and CDR2 is YNNKEL (reference sequence). The CDR3 covers 14 residues. J gave up 10 bases and V 5 bases, and 11 bases lay outside the gene matches. This CDR3 is CASSGGQVWGEQFF. The CDR3 DNA reads TGTGCCAGCAGCGGAGGACAGGTATGGGGAGAGCAGTTCTTC.

Turning to this clone: An end of the junction differs from the germline gene, which may be a read error. The rearrangement uses TRBV7-7 and TRBJ1-3; unclear D gene. The CDR3 consists of 15 residues. The germline CDR1 and CDR2 sequences are SSHAT and FNYEAQ (reference sequence). CDR3 amino acids: CASSPSPEGANTIYF. DNA for the CDR3: TGTGCTAGCAGCCCGAGCCCCGAAGGAGCCAACACCATATATTTT.

The genes are TRBV27 and TRBJ1-2; a possible D gene is TRBD1 (5 bases). The germline gives CDR1 MNHEY, CDR2 SMNVEV (reference sequence). The V gene lost 8 bases and the J gene lost 3 bases, with 13 bases spanning the gap. CDR3 length: 13 amino acids. In DNA, the CDR3 is TGTGCCAGCCGAAGGGGCTCTGACTATGGCTACACCTTC. This sequence encodes CASRRGSDYGYTF.

The rearrangement uses TRBV5-1 and TRBJ1-3, with TRBD1 as a possible D gene (6 bases). This CDR3 region has 15 residues. The V and J ends lost 2 bases and 2 bases respectively, with 11 bases between them. Germline lookup yields CDR1 SGHRS and CDR2 YFSETQ. The CDR3 DNA is TGCGCCAGCAGCTTAGAAGGGACAACTGGAAACACCATATATTTT. This translates into CASSLEGTTGNTIYF.

This chain uses TRBV18 with TRBJ1-2; TRBD1 agrees at 8 bases. J lost 6 bases, V lost 2 bases, and 5 bases had no gene match. CDR3 size: 14 residues. CDR1 and CDR2 (germline): KGHSH, LQKENI. The CDR3 is CASSPLAGGDGYTF. CDR3 in DNA: TGTGCCAGCTCACCATTGGCAGGGGGCGATGGCTACACCTTC.

CDR3 coding DNA: TGTGCCAGCAGCCCCGGGGACAGACACACCGGGGAGCTGTTTTTT. Translation: CASSPGDRHTGELFF. The V and J genes are TRBV11-3 and TRBJ2-2; 7 bases match TRBD1. The CDR3 is made up of 15 amino acids. Trimming took 5 bases from V and 3 from J; bases not matched to a gene: 6. Germline lookup yields CDR1 SGHNT and CDR2 YENEEA.

The J gene is TRBJ1-2, the V gene TRBV5-1, with D unclear. In germline, CDR1 is SGHRS, CDR2 YFSETQ. The CDR3 extends over 13 amino acids. Trimming shortened V by 0 bases and J by 5 bases, and 8 bases separated the two germline ends. The DNA of the CDR3 is TGCGCCAGCAGCTTGGAGACTTATTATGGCTACACCTTC. It specifies CASSLETYYGYTF. Filled out from reference TRBV5-1 and TRBJ1-2, the complete variable domain reads KAGVTQTPRYLIKTRGQQVTLSCSPISGHRSVSWYQQTPGQGLQFLFEYFSETQRNKGNFPGRFSGRQFSNSRSEMNVSTLELGDSALYLCASSLETYYGYTFGSGTRLTVV.

The chain uses TRBV18 and TRBJ2-3; the match to TRBD1 covers 10 bases. Germline V gene sequence: CDR1 KGHSH, CDR2 LQKENI. The length of the CDR3 is 15 residues. J was trimmed by 6 bases and V by 3 bases; bases with no gene match: 6. CDR3 sequence (DNA): TGTGCCAGCTCACCGGGACAGGGGCGGGCGGATACGCAGTATTTT. It is translated as CASSPGQGRADTQYF.

The chain employs TRBV11-3 and TRBJ2-2, with D perhaps TRBD1 (5 bases). CDR1 and CDR2 from the germline V gene are SGHNT and YENEEA. The V gene lost 5 bases and the J gene lost 5 bases, with 12 bases spanning the gap. This CDR3 is built from 14 residues. DNA for the CDR3: TGTGCCAGCAGCCCGAGGCAGGGTACCGGGGAGCTGTTTTTT. As protein: CASSPRQGTGELFF.

This chain links TRBV5-1 with TRBJ2-2, with 7 bases lining up with TRBD1. This CDR3 has 16 amino acids. CDR1 and CDR2 from the germline V gene are SGHRS and YFSETQ. V shed 4 bases, J shed 1 base, and the junction held 7 bases outside the gene matches. This CDR3 is CASSDSGTVNTGELFF. DNA for the CDR3: TGCGCCAGCAGCGATTCCGGGACAGTGAACACCGGGGAGCTGTTTTTT.

The chain is built from TRBV29-1 and TRBJ1-2; the match to TRBD1 covers 8 bases. CDR3 length: 15 residues. Germline CDR1 reads SQVTM; CDR2 reads ANQGSEA. J gave up 4 bases and V 1 base, and 8 bases lay outside the gene matches. CDR3 bases: TGCAGCGTTGAAGCTTTAACGACAGGGGCCTATGGCTACACCTTC. Its protein product is CSVEALTTGAYGYTF.

This clone was observed a single time. The V and J genes are TRBV29-1 and TRBJ2-3, with D uncertain. This CDR3 region has 12 residues. Trimming shortened V by 5 bases and J by 0 bases, and 6 bases separated the two germline ends. Germline V CDR1 and CDR2: SQVTM, ANQGSEA. The CDR3 DNA reads TGCAGCGTTCAGAGGAGCACAGATACGCAGTATTTT. Translated: CSVQRSTDTQYF.

The table lists this clone with a count of one. The chain employs TRBV19 and TRBJ2-5, with a possible D match to TRBD2 (6 bases). From germline, CDR1 is LNHDA and CDR2 SQIVND (reference sequence). V dropped 3 bases and J dropped 5 bases, with 7 bases sitting between them. This CDR3 has 12 residues. The DNA of the CDR3 is TGTGCCAGTAGTATGGGGAGGGAGACCCAGTACTTC. Protein product: CASSMGRETQYF.

The gene calls are TRBV30 and TRBJ2-6; perhaps TRBD2 as D (6 bases). The germline gives CDR1 GTSNPN, CDR2 SVGIG (reference sequence). This CDR3 has 15 residues. Between the trimmed V and J ends, which lost 2 bases and 4 bases, there was a span of 12 bases. The chain's CDR3 is CAWSPRGRGANVLTF. As DNA, the CDR3 is TGTGCCTGGAGTCCGCGGGGCCGAGGGGCCAACGTCCTGACTTTC.

This chain connects TRBV6-5 to TRBJ1-1; D is possibly TRBD1 (6 bases). V was clipped by 7 bases and J by 8 bases, with 20 bases between them. The CDR3 runs to 14 residues. Per the germline V gene, CDR1 is MNHEY and CDR2 is SVGAGI. In DNA form, the CDR3 reads TGTGCCAGCACCAGCCAGGGGCGCGGGGGGGAAGCTTTCTTT. Amino acid sequence: CASTSQGRGGEAFF.

The chain is built from TRBV7-2 and TRBJ2-1; 9 nucleotides align to TRBD2. Germline V gene data show CDR1 as SGHTA and CDR2 as FQGNSA. This CDR3 has 15 amino acids. Germline trimming cut 4 bases from V and 0 bases from J; bases unmatched to any gene: 1. CDR3: CASSSSGNSYNEQFF. The CDR3 region has the DNA TGTGCCAGCAGCTCTAGCGGGAACTCCTACAATGAGCAGTTCTTC.

This chain links TRBV5-1 with TRBJ2-7; 10 bases agree with TRBD1. V lost 4 bases to trimming and J lost 3 bases; unmatched junction nucleotides: 4. The CDR3 sequence is 14 residues long. Germline V gene sequence: CDR1 SGHRS, CDR2 YFSETQ. This CDR3 reads CASSPRTGGYEQYF. In DNA, the CDR3 is TGCGCCAGCAGCCCCCGGACAGGGGGCTACGAGCAGTACTTC.